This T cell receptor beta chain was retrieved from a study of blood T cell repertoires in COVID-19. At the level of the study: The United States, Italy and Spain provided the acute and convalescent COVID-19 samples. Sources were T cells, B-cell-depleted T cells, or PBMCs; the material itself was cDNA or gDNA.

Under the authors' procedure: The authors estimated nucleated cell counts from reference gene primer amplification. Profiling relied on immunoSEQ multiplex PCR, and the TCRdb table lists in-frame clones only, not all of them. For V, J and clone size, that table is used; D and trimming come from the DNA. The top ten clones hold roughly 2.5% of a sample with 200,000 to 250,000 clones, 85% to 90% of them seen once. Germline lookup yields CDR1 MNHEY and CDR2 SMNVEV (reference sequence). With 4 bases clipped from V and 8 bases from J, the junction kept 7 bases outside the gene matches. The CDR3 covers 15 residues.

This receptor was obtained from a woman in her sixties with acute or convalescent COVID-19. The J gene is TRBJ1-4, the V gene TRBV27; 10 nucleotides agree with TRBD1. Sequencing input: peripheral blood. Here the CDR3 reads CASSSWGQGLEKLFF. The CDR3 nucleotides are TGTGCCAGCAGTTCCTGGGGACAGGGGTTGGAAAAACTGTTTTTT.